The text below deals with one T cell receptor (beta chain). The data belong to a study of blood T cell repertoires in COVID-19. Across the study: Acute and convalescent COVID-19 specimens originated in the United States, Italy and Spain. T cells, B-cell-depleted T cells, or PBMCs supplied cDNA or gDNA.

In the study's own analysis: Using reference gene primer amplification, nucleated cell counts were estimated. Sequencing was performed with immunoSEQ multiplex PCR; in TCRdb, only in-frame clones are kept and a portion is missing. V and J calls and clone size are copied from that table; D and trimming were computed from the DNA. The data hold about 55,000 clones, with about nine tenths observed a single time. V lost 5 bases to trimming and J lost 2 bases; unmatched junction nucleotides: 5. This CDR3 has 14 amino acids. The germline gives CDR1 SGHTA, CDR2 FQGTGA. V and J are TRBV7-3 and TRBJ1-1, with 7 bases identical to TRBD1. The sequencing input was peripheral blood. The TCR sequence derives from a man in his 60s with active COVID-19. This chain's CDR3 is CASSPKGANTEAFF. The CDR3 DNA is TGTGCCAGCAGCCCAAAGGGGGCAAACACTGAAGCTTTCTTT.